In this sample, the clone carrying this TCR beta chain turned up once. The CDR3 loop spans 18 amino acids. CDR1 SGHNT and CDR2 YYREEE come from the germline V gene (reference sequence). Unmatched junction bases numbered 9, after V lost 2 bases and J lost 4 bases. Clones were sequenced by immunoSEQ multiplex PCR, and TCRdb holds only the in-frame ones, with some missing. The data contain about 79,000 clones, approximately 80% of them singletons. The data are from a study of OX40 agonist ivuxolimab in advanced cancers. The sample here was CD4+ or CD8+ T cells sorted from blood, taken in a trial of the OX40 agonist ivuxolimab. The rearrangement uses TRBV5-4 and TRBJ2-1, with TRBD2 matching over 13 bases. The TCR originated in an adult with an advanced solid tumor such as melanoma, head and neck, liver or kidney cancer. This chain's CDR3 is CASSLLAGGPRGYNEQFF. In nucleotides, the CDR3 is TGTGCCAGCAGCTTACTAGCGGGAGGGCCTCGGGGATACAATGAGCAGTTCTTC.